This entry lists 10 T cell receptor beta chains sequenced from one sample in a study of blood T cell repertoires in COVID-19. Some clones are missing from TCRdb's copy, which holds only in-frame ones; the method was immunoSEQ multiplex PCR. The sample comprises about 280,000 clones, about four fifths of which are singletons, and about 5% rests with the top ten. Sequencing was performed on PBMCs or T cells enriched from blood (not recorded which). Every receptor here comes from a man in his forties who had been exposed to COVID-19.

The CDR3: CASSQDEAGDYEQYF. The CDR3, as DNA: TGTGCCAGCAGCCAAGATGAGGCGGGAGACTACGAGCAGTACTTC. The chain is built from TRBV4-2 and TRBJ2-7; 7 bases agree with TRBD2. V lost 0 bases and J lost 3; bases outside the gene matches: 5. CDR1 is LGHNA and CDR2 is YNFKEQ in the germline V gene. The CDR3 totals 15 residues.

The chain has TRBV27 and TRBJ1-1; D is unresolved. Trimming removed 5 bases at V and 4 bases at J, with 17 bases between. Germline CDR1 reads MNHEY; CDR2 reads SMNVEV (reference sequence). This CDR3 comprises 15 residues. The CDR3 DNA reads as TGTGCCAGCAGTCCACCCCAGGTTTTTGGCACTGAAGCTTTCTTT. Its translation: CASSPPQVFGTEAFF.

The rearrangement links TRBV19 to TRBJ2-5, with D possibly TRBD1 on 5 matching bases. This CDR3 has 15 residues. The V gene's germline CDR1 is LNHDA and CDR2 SQIVND (reference sequence). V shed 0 bases and J shed 0 bases, with 8 bases lying between them. CDR3 region: CASSIDGADQETQYF. As DNA, the CDR3 is TGTGCCAGTAGTATAGATGGGGCAGACCAAGAGACCCAGTACTTC.

CDR3 DNA: TGTGCCAGTAGTCCTACAGGGCGCGGCTACACCTTC. Amino acid sequence: CASSPTGRGYTF. The chain employs TRBV19 and TRBJ1-2; D may be TRBD1 (6 bases). In germline, CDR1 is LNHDA, CDR2 SQIVND (reference sequence). The CDR3 runs 12 residues. The V end lost 5 bases, the J end lost 8 bases, and 12 bases lay between the germline ends.

The J gene is TRBJ1-2, the V gene TRBV19, with TRBD1 matching over 7 bases. Germline CDR1 is LNHDA and CDR2 is SQIVND (reference sequence). The junction had 17 bases not matched to a gene; V was cut back by 7 bases and J by 9 bases. The CDR3 covers 15 residues. In nucleotides, the CDR3 is TGTGCCAGTACCGAGAGGGGGCGGGGATCCCTGAGCTACACCTTC. It encodes CASTERGRGSLSYTF.

The J gene is TRBJ2-2, the V gene TRBV19; 8 bases map to TRBD1. Unmatched junction bases numbered 6, after V lost 7 bases and J lost 5 bases. The CDR3 extends over 14 amino acids. CDR1 and CDR2 from the germline V gene are LNHDA and SQIVND (reference sequence). The CDR3 loop reads CASKRQGRTGELFF. CDR3 nucleotides: TGTGCCAGTAAACGACAGGGGCGGACCGGGGAGCTGTTTTTT.

The chain links TRBV28 to TRBJ2-2; D perhaps matches TRBD1 (5 bases). CDR3 size: 15 residues. The germline V and J ends were trimmed by 9 bases and 2 bases, with 16 bases remaining between them. Germline V gene lookup returns CDR1 MDHEN and CDR2 SYDVKM. CDR3 in amino acids: CASVTVDSNTGELFF. In nucleotides, the CDR3 is TGTGCCAGTGTTACAGTCGACAGTAACACCGGGGAGCTGTTTTTT.

DNA for the CDR3: TGTGCCAGCAGCACCGGACAGGGCAAGGATGAAAAACTGTTTTTT. It encodes CASSTGQGKDEKLFF. V is TRBV5-8 and J is TRBJ1-4, with TRBD1 matching 8 bases. This CDR3 spans 15 amino acids. The germline V gene has CDR1 SGHTS and CDR2 YDEGEE. Germline trimming cut 4 bases from V and 6 bases from J; bases unmatched to any gene: 8.

The gene calls are TRBV5-1 and TRBJ2-1; 8 positions match TRBD2. The CDR3 is 15 amino acids. The germline V gene encodes CDR1 SGHRS and CDR2 YFSETQ. After removal of 2 bases from V and 1 base from J, the junction contained 2 bases not matched to a gene. The CDR3 here is CASSFAGGSYNEQFF. The CDR3 DNA reads as TGCGCCAGCAGCTTTGCGGGGGGATCCTACAATGAGCAGTTCTTC.

This clone was found a few times. The V gene is TRBV7-9, the J gene TRBJ1-4, with D possibly being TRBD1 (5 bases). V was trimmed by 1 base and J by 7 bases, leaving 13 bases between them. Looked up from germline, CDR1 is SEHNR and CDR2 is FQNEAQ (reference sequence). The length of the CDR3 is 15 residues. The CDR3 here is CASSLGRGWGEKLFF. DNA of the CDR3: TGTGCCAGCAGCTTAGGCCGGGGGTGGGGTGAAAAACTGTTTTTT.